The 23 T cell receptor beta chains presented below share a single source sample, sequenced in a study of read filtering for tumor transcriptome and immune sequencing. The library was built from roughly 400 ng RNA with molecular barcoded adaptors for alpha/delta and beta/gamma chains. TCRdb fed the reads into MiXCR, producing one record per CDR3 protein. The data hold 35,000 to 50,000 distinct CDR3 sequences, with around 21% observed a single time. Specimen: a population of CD138-negative cells sorted from bone marrow. The receptors derive from a donor at least 40 years old with multiple myeloma.

This clonotype came up many times. The genes are TRBV5-1 and TRBJ2-1, with 11 bases fitting TRBD2. Germline-derived CDR1 and CDR2 are SGHRS and YFSETQ. With V trimmed by 4 bases and J by 8 bases, 8 bases remained unmatched. The CDR3 totals 15 residues. The CDR3 region has the DNA TGCGCCAGCAGCGCTACTAGCGGGGGTGACTATGAGCAGTTCTTC. This translates into CASSATSGGDYEQFF.

Remarks on this clonotype: Given a much more abundant clone one base away, this may be a read error. V and J are TRBV11-2 and TRBJ2-1, with D possibly TRBD2 on 5 matching bases. Germline V CDR1 and CDR2: SGHAT, FQNNGV. This CDR3 region has 14 residues. Trimming took 5 bases from V and 10 from J, leaving 18 bases between them. CDR3 region: CASSGSWRRKEQFF. CDR3 nucleotides: TGTGCCAGCAGCGGGAGTTGGAGGCGGAAAGAGCAGTTCTTC.

With respect to this clonotype: A read error may explain this, as a much larger clone is one base away. The chain carries TRBV29-1 and TRBJ1-1, with TRBD1 as a possible D gene (5 bases). In germline, CDR1 is SQVTM, CDR2 ANQGSEA. The CDR3 extends over 15 amino acids. The CDR3 region is CSVPPGHLGSTEASF. The DNA for the CDR3 is TGCAGCGTCCCTCCTGGACACCTAGGAAGCACTGAAGCTTCCTTT. The full variable domain, rest sourced from reference TRBV29-1 and TRBJ1-1, is SAVISQKPSRDICQRGTSLTIQCQVDSQVTMMFWYRQQPGQSLTLIATANQGSEATYESGFVIDKFPISRPNLTFSTLTVSNMSPEDSSIYLCSVPPGHLGSTEASFGQGTRLTVV.

This clonotype was observed many times. The gene calls are TRBV3-1 and TRBJ1-1; no definite D call. Trimming removed 1 base at V and 1 base at J, with 7 bases between. The CDR3 has 14 amino acids. CDR1 is LGHDT and CDR2 is YNNKEL in the germline V gene (reference sequence). The CDR3 reads CASSQGARNTEAFF. The CDR3 nucleotides read TGTGCCAGCAGCCAAGGGGCGAGGAACACTGAAGCTTTCTTT.

Notes on this clonotype: Here the CDR3 omits its conserved ending phenylalanine or tryptophan, so a read error is the likely source. The chain carries TRBV5-1 and TRBJ2-2; the match to TRBD2 covers 9 bases. The CDR3 runs to 16 residues. Germline CDR1 reads SGHRS; CDR2 reads YFSETQ. The CDR3 loop reads CASSGIAGDMAGGLFS. CDR3 DNA sequence: TGCGCCAGCAGTGGGATAGCGGGAGATATGGCCGGGGGGCTGTTTTCT.

This clonotype was observed many times. The V gene is TRBV7-3, the J gene TRBJ2-3; 8 bases are shared with TRBD2. Trimming took 1 base from V and 4 from J; bases not matched to a gene: 4. The CDR3 is made up of 15 amino acids. Germline-derived CDR1 and CDR2 are SGHTA and FQGTGA. CDR3 in DNA: TGTGCCAGCAGCTTAAGTCTAGCGGGCCCAGATACGCAGTATTTT. It yields the protein CASSLSLAGPDTQYF.

This clonotype has just a few counts. The chain links TRBV9 to TRBJ2-1; 7 nucleotides match TRBD2. CDR1 SGDLS and CDR2 YYNGEE come from the germline V gene. The CDR3 spans 14 residues. J lost 10 bases, V lost 2 bases, and 9 bases had no gene match. CDR3 DNA sequence: TGTGCCAGCAGCGTGGGCGGGAGTTCCCAAGAGCAGTTCTTC. Amino acid sequence: CASSVGGSSQEQFF. Using reference TRBV9 and TRBJ2-1 for the parts outside the CDR3, the full variable domain is DSGVTQTPKHLITATGQRVTLRCSPRSGDLSVYWYQQSLDQGLQFLIQYYNGEERAKGNILERFSAQQFPDLHSELNLSSLELGDSALYFCASSVGGSSQEQFFGPGTRLTVL.

This clonotype turned up a few times. The CDR3 bases are TGTGCCAGCAGTTTGGCGGGAGGTGTAGAGACCCAGTACTTC. Amino acid sequence: CASSLAGGVETQYF. The V and J genes are TRBV12-3 or TRBV12-4 and TRBJ2-5; the match to TRBD2 covers 8 bases. V shed 3 bases, J shed 4 bases, and the junction held 4 bases outside the gene matches. The CDR3 has 14 amino acids.

The sample holds many counts of this clonotype. The chain employs TRBV6-2 or TRBV6-3 and TRBJ2-1; TRBD2 aligns across 14 bases. Germline V gene lookup returns CDR1 MNHEY and CDR2 SVGEGT. The V gene end was trimmed by 0 bases and the J gene end by 7 bases; junction bases not matched to a gene: 8. The CDR3 loop spans 18 amino acids. The CDR3 protein is CASSYSETSGRDANEQFF. CDR3 in DNA: TGTGCCAGCAGTTACTCAGAGACTAGCGGGAGGGATGCGAATGAGCAGTTCTTC.

This clonotype was seen repeatedly, ten times or more. This chain connects TRBV19 to TRBJ1-5, with D possibly TRBD1 on 6 matching bases. V dropped 5 bases and J dropped 0 bases, with 14 bases sitting between them. Germline loops: CDR1 LNHDA, CDR2 SQIVND (reference sequence). The CDR3 extends over 16 amino acids. The CDR3 region is CASSPNRVNSNQPQHF. CDR3 DNA: TGTGCCAGTAGTCCCAACAGGGTAAATAGCAATCAGCCCCAGCATTTT.

This clonotype was counted many times. The chain recombines TRBV10-3 with TRBJ2-1; no definite D call. The CDR3 is 13 amino acids. Between the trimmed V and J ends, which lost 3 bases and 7 bases, there was a span of 10 bases. The germline V gene has CDR1 ENHRY and CDR2 SYGVKD. CDR3 residues: CAISEGPGNEQFF. In nucleotides, the CDR3 is TGTGCCATCAGTGAAGGGCCTGGGAATGAGCAGTTCTTC.

The chain recombines TRBV6-2 or TRBV6-3 with TRBJ2-1; weak D call: TRBD1 (5 bases). V gave up 0 bases and J gave up 2 bases, with 14 bases separating them. Germline CDR1 and CDR2: MNHEY and SVGEGT. This CDR3 has 17 residues. Written as DNA, the CDR3 is TGTGCCAGCAGTTACTCCGACCAGGGTGTTACCTACAATGAGCAGTTCTTC. It translates to CASSYSDQGVTYNEQFF.

At least ten counts were recorded for this clonotype. The CDR3 loop reads CASSPVQIYEQYF. CDR3 nucleotide sequence: TGTGCCAGCTCACCAGTACAGATCTACGAGCAGTACTTC. The V gene is TRBV18, the J gene TRBJ2-7; D call uncertain. This CDR3 is 13 amino acids long. In germline, CDR1 is KGHSH, CDR2 LQKENI. Trimming left V 2 bases short and J 3 bases short, with 8 bases between.

The chain uses TRBV7-2 and TRBJ1-5, with 8 bases identical to TRBD1. This CDR3 has 15 amino acids. The junction had 7 bases not matched to a gene; V was cut back by 5 bases and J by 4 bases. Germline V gives CDR1 SGHTA, CDR2 FQGNSA. CDR3 protein: CASSGRTGTNQPQHF. DNA for the CDR3: TGTGCCAGCAGCGGCCGGACAGGGACAAATCAGCCCCAGCATTTT.

The V and J genes are TRBV4-1 and TRBJ2-1; TRBD2 might be the D (6 bases). V shed 2 bases and J shed 10 bases, with 9 bases lying between them. This CDR3 region has 12 residues. Germline V CDR1 and CDR2: MGHRA, YSYEKL. CDR3 in DNA: TGCGCCAGCAGCCAAAATAGCGGCGAGCAGTTCTTC. Its translation: CASSQNSGEQFF.

This clonotype was recorded a few times. The genes are TRBV29-1 and TRBJ2-5; D is possibly TRBD1 or TRBD2 (5 bases each). V lost 3 bases and J lost 8, with 22 bases in between. This CDR3 spans 15 amino acids. In germline, CDR1 is SQVTM, CDR2 ANQGSEA. The chain's CDR3 is CSVEAPRALRDTQYF. The CDR3 bases are TGCAGCGTTGAGGCGCCCAGGGCCCTGAGGGATACCCAGTACTTC.

There are many counts of this clonotype. This chain connects TRBV28 to TRBJ1-6; weak D call: TRBD1 (5 bases). V dropped 3 bases and J dropped 8 bases, with 11 bases sitting between them. This CDR3 spans 14 amino acids. CDR1 and CDR2 (germline): MDHEN, SYDVKM. The CDR3 DNA sequence: TGTGCCAGCAGTTTGGGGGACCGCTATTCACCCCTCCACTTT. Its protein product is CASSLGDRYSPLHF. The full variable domain, completed using reference TRBV28 and TRBJ1-6, is DVKVTQSSRYLVKRTGEKVFLECVQDMDHENMFWYRQDPGLGLRLIYFSYDVKMKEKGDIPEGYSVSREKKERFSLILESASTNQTSMYLCASSLGDRYSPLHFGNGTRLTVT.

This clonotype came up many times. A much larger clone lies one base from this, so it may be a read error. The chain joins TRBV5-1 to TRBJ2-1; D gene unclear. Germline assignment: CDR1 SGHRS and CDR2 YFSETQ. The CDR3 is 13 residues long. This chain's CDR3 is CASSVPAYNDQFF. CDR3 DNA sequence: TGCGCCAGCTCCGTGCCGGCCTACAATGATCAGTTCTTC.

The gene calls are TRBV14 and TRBJ2-1; TRBD2 matches at 7 bases. The CDR3 contains 14 residues. Trimming at V came to 4 bases and at J to 5 bases, leaving 5 bases not matched to a gene. Germline CDR1 reads SGHDN; CDR2 reads FVKESK. The CDR3 DNA reads TGTGCCAGCAGCCCTGGCGGGGGACACAATGAGCAGTTCTTC. It encodes CASSPGGGHNEQFF.

This clonotype was recorded many times. This chain joins TRBV29-1 and TRBJ2-7; weak D call: TRBD2 (5 bases). V gave up 8 bases and J gave up 2 bases, with 28 bases separating them. CDR3 size: 17 residues. The germline gives CDR1 SQVTM, CDR2 ANQGSEA. The DNA for the CDR3 is TGCAGCCCCCGCCAGCTCCACGGGATGAATGTTACCTACGAGCAGTACTTC. Translating it yields CSPRQLHGMNVTYEQYF.

This clonotype was counted at least ten times. The rearrangement joins TRBV9 to TRBJ2-2, with 8 bases fitting TRBD2. This CDR3 is built from 15 residues. With V trimmed by 3 bases and J by 3 bases, 4 bases remained unmatched. Germline CDR1 SGDLS, CDR2 YYNGEE. The CDR3 protein is CASSESGSDTGELFF. CDR3 coding DNA: TGTGCCAGCAGCGAAAGCGGGAGCGACACCGGGGAGCTGTTTTTT.

Concerning this clonotype itself: At one end the junction does not follow the germline gene, possibly because of a read error. This CDR3 reads CASSQDTSGRALNDQFF. The CDR3 nucleotides read TGCGCCAGCAGCCAAGATACTAGCGGGAGGGCCCTGAATGATCAGTTCTTC. J is TRBJ2-1 and V is TRBV4-3, with TRBD2 matching 13 bases. In germline, CDR1 is LGHNA, CDR2 YSLEER. The CDR3 extends over 17 amino acids.

This clonotype was seen many times. The chain joins TRBV27 to TRBJ2-2; D unresolved. Germline V CDR1 and CDR2: MNHEY, SMNVEV (reference sequence). V was trimmed by 2 bases and J by 4 bases, leaving 5 bases between them. The CDR3 has 13 residues. In nucleotides, the CDR3 is TGTGCCAGCAGTTTACATGGCACCGGGGAGCTGTTTTTT. It codes for CASSLHGTGELFF.